The 32 T cell receptor beta chains below were found in one sample sequenced in a study of human T cells and chemical hapten exposure. As to time point: patch test 1, 2 weeks after DPC sensitization. The treatment here: therapeutic diphenylcyclopropenone sensitization with weekly scalp DPC. TCRdb itself ran the RACE reads through MiXCR, one entry per CDR3 protein. Here the sample spans under 120,000 distinct CDR3 sequences, about 10% being singletons. The specimen comprised whole blood, sampled in connection with sensitization to the hapten diphenylcyclopropenone (DPC). The origin of the receptors is a middle-aged woman with alopecia areata. Some clones in this sample may be carry-over from other donors' samples.

This clonotype has only a few counts. V usage is TRBV7-9 and J usage is TRBJ2-7, with TRBD2 matching over 10 bases. Germline CDR1 and CDR2: SEHNR and FQNEAQ (reference sequence). The CDR3 spans 17 residues. The junction had 13 bases not matched to a gene; V was cut back by 5 bases and J by 3 bases. CDR3 region: CASSRTGASGSIYEQYF. CDR3 in DNA: TGTGCCAGCAGCCGTACGGGGGCTAGCGGGAGTATCTACGAGCAGTACTTC.

The gene calls are TRBV9 and TRBJ2-1; 10 bases agree with TRBD2. The CDR3 sequence is 15 residues long. Germline CDR1 is SGDLS and CDR2 is YYNGEE. J gave up 9 bases and V 0 bases, and 6 bases lay outside the gene matches. This CDR3 reads CASSVGLAGAGEQFF. The CDR3 nucleotides are TGTGCCAGCAGCGTAGGGCTAGCGGGAGCGGGTGAGCAGTTCTTC.

The chain is built from TRBV9 and TRBJ2-7, with D possibly TRBD2 on 6 matching bases. V gave up 0 bases and J gave up 3 bases, with 10 bases separating them. Germline V gives CDR1 SGDLS, CDR2 YYNGEE. This CDR3 comprises 14 residues. Written as DNA, the CDR3 is TGTGCCAGCAGCGTAGACAGGCGGGGCTACGAGCAGTACTTC. This gives the protein CASSVDRRGYEQYF.

This sequence joins TRBV7-6 and TRBJ2-7; 14 bases line up with TRBD2. Per germline, CDR1 SGHVS and CDR2 FNYEAQ. The V segment lost 7 bases and the J segment 7 bases; nucleotides outside the gene matches: 9. The CDR3 length is 15 residues. The CDR3 loop reads CASTRGTSGGGEQYF. DNA for the CDR3: TGTGCCAGCACCCGCGGGACTAGCGGGGGTGGGGAGCAGTACTTC. Together with reference TRBV7-6 and TRBJ2-7, the CDR3 gives the full variable domain: GAGVSQSPRYKVTKRGQDVALRCDPISGHVSLYWYRQALGQGPEFLTYFNYEAQQDKSGLPNDRFSAERPEGSISTLTIQRTEQRDSAMYRCASTRGTSGGGEQYFGPGTRLTVT.

This clonotype was counted many times. The chain is built from TRBV7-6 and TRBJ2-7, with D possibly TRBD2 on 7 matching bases. Per germline, CDR1 SGHVS and CDR2 FNYEAQ. The V end was cut by 4 bases, the J end by 0 bases, with 13 bases between. The CDR3 is 15 residues long. CDR3 protein: CASSSSRGASYEQYF. The DNA for the CDR3 is TGTGCCAGCAGCTCCAGCCGGGGGGCCTCCTACGAGCAGTACTTC.

V and J are TRBV30 and TRBJ1-1, with 8 bases identical to TRBD1. The CDR3 sequence is 13 residues long. With 5 bases clipped from V and 0 bases from J, the junction kept 2 bases outside the gene matches. CDR1 is GTSNPN and CDR2 is SVGIG in the germline V gene (reference sequence). The CDR3 DNA reads as TGTGCCTGGGGGACAGGATTGAACACTGAAGCTTTCTTT. Translating gives CAWGTGLNTEAFF.

This clonotype was seen at least ten times. The chain has TRBV7-2 and TRBJ2-7; D is unclear. V was pared by 1 base and J by 0 bases, with 16 bases between. There are 17 residues in the CDR3. Germline V lookup: CDR1 SGHTA, CDR2 FQGNSA. CDR3 amino acids: CASSLGYWASLSYEQYF. For the CDR3, the DNA is TGTGCCAGCAGCTTAGGTTACTGGGCCTCCCTCTCCTACGAGCAGTACTTC. Full variable domain (remainder filled in from reference TRBV7-2 and TRBJ2-7): GAGVSQSPSNKVTEKGKDVELRCDPISGHTALYWYRQSLGQGLEFLIYFQGNSAPDKSGLPSDRFSAERTGGSVSTLTIQRTQQEDSAVYLCASSLGYWASLSYEQYFGPGTRLTVT.

The genes are TRBV29-1 and TRBJ2-6; 7 positions agree with TRBD1. Per germline, CDR1 SQVTM and CDR2 ANQGSEA. Trimming took 7 bases from V and 1 from J; bases not matched to a gene: 10. The CDR3 has 16 residues. CDR3 region: CSARQGLNSGANVLTF. The CDR3 nucleotides are TGCAGCGCCAGACAGGGATTGAATTCTGGGGCCAACGTCCTGACTTTC.

This chain uses TRBV4-3 with TRBJ2-7, with D hard to call. Looked up from germline, CDR1 is LGHNA and CDR2 is YSLEER. The length of the CDR3 is 13 residues. The V end was cut by 4 bases, the J end by 6 bases, with 13 bases between. The CDR3 DNA is TGCGCCAGCAGCCGAAACGATAAGGCCGAGCAGTACTTC. This encodes CASSRNDKAEQYF.

The rearrangement links TRBV29-1 to TRBJ2-5; D may be TRBD1 or TRBD2 (5 bases each). The CDR3 totals 11 residues. Trimming took 6 bases from V and 5 from J, leaving 10 bases between them. In germline, CDR1 is SQVTM, CDR2 ANQGSEA. The CDR3 is CSVGEWETQYF. CDR3 bases: TGCAGCGTGGGGGAGTGGGAGACCCAGTACTTC.

There are many counts of this clonotype. The gene calls are TRBV12-3 or TRBV12-4 and TRBJ2-1; no definite D call. The CDR3 runs 14 residues. Trimming removed 4 bases at V and 3 bases at J, with 10 bases between. CDR3 DNA: TGTGCCAGCAGTTATAGCCGTCTCTACAATGAGCAGTTCTTC. Amino acids: CASSYSRLYNEQFF.

The chain is built from TRBV6-6 and TRBJ2-7; 7 nucleotides line up with TRBD1. The germline V gene encodes CDR1 MNHNY and CDR2 SVGAGI (reference sequence). The CDR3 contains 14 residues. With 2 bases clipped from V and 3 bases from J, the junction kept 4 bases outside the gene matches. CDR3 in DNA: TGTGCCAGCAGTTACACCAGGGGGATCTACGAGCAGTACTTC. Translated, it gives CASSYTRGIYEQYF.

Only a few counts were recorded for this clonotype. The chain combines TRBV11-2 with TRBJ1-2; D not certain. V gave up 0 bases and J gave up 3 bases, with 11 bases separating them. The germline CDR1 and CDR2 sequences are SGHAT and FQNNGV. The CDR3 sequence is 15 residues long. The CDR3 DNA sequence: TGTGCCAGCAGCTTAGATCAGAGGCCTGACTATGGCTACACCTTC. It is translated as CASSLDQRPDYGYTF. Filled out from reference TRBV11-2 and TRBJ1-2, the complete variable domain reads EAGVAQSPRYKIIEKRQSVAFWCNPISGHATLYWYQQILGQGPKLLIQFQNNGVVDDSQLPKDRFSAERLKGVDSTLKIQPAKLEDSAVYLCASSLDQRPDYGYTFGSGTRLTVV.

There are many counts of this clonotype. The chain is built from TRBV27 and TRBJ2-3; D not certain. V shed 7 bases and J shed 3 bases, with 17 bases lying between them. This CDR3 spans 15 amino acids. Germline CDR1 is MNHEY and CDR2 is SMNVEV (reference sequence). In DNA, the CDR3 is TGTGCCAGCACTCAGCTAGGGATACGTACAGATACGCAGTATTTT. This encodes CASTQLGIRTDTQYF.

This clonotype was recorded at least ten times. The V gene is TRBV7-2, the J gene TRBJ2-2, with D hard to call. Per germline, CDR1 SGHTA and CDR2 FQGNSA. Between the trimmed V and J ends, which lost 5 bases and 1 base, there was a span of 8 bases. The CDR3 is 14 residues long. In nucleotides, the CDR3 is TGTGCCAGCAGCCCTCGACAGAACACCGGGGAGCTGTTTTTT. It encodes CASSPRQNTGELFF.

There are many counts of this clonotype. The J gene is TRBJ1-5, the V gene TRBV12-3 or TRBV12-4, with a tentative D call TRBD1 (6 bases). This CDR3 is 14 amino acids long. The V end was cut by 4 bases, the J end by 6 bases, with 13 bases between. CDR3 sequence reads: CASSSRLDSQPQHF. CDR3 DNA: TGTGCCAGCAGTTCGCGGTTGGACAGTCAGCCCCAGCATTTT.

The rearrangement uses TRBV25-1 and TRBJ2-5; 11 nucleotides align to TRBD2. With V trimmed by 1 base and J by 5 bases, 9 bases remained unmatched. The CDR3 is 17 residues long. Per germline, CDR1 MGHDK and CDR2 SYGVNS. This CDR3 reads CASSEFLAGGPRETQYF. The CDR3 nucleotides read TGTGCCAGCAGTGAATTTTTAGCGGGAGGGCCTCGGGAGACCCAGTACTTC.

V usage is TRBV6-6 and J usage is TRBJ1-1; 7 bases map to TRBD1. V lost 4 bases and J lost 5; bases outside the gene matches: 10. Per germline, CDR1 MNHNY and CDR2 SVGAGI (reference sequence). This CDR3 is 15 amino acids long. The CDR3 sequence: CASSSTFTGETEAFF. The CDR3 DNA follows: TGTGCCAGCAGTTCAACCTTCACAGGGGAAACTGAAGCTTTCTTT.

The chain has TRBV27 and TRBJ2-5; 9 nucleotides align to TRBD1. Germline values: CDR1 MNHEY, CDR2 SMNVEV (reference sequence). The V gene end was trimmed by 6 bases and the J gene end by 1 base; junction bases not matched to a gene: 3. This CDR3 spans 14 amino acids. This CDR3 is CASRGDRAQETQYF. As DNA, the CDR3 is TGTGCCAGCAGGGGGGACAGGGCCCAAGAGACCCAGTACTTC.

This clonotype was picked up many times. The chain employs TRBV12-3 or TRBV12-4 and TRBJ1-1; D is perhaps TRBD1 (5 bases). With 5 bases removed from V and 5 bases from J, the gap between germline ends came to 18 bases. The CDR3 loop spans 15 amino acids. CDR3 amino acids: CASSNYRSGGTEAFF. CDR3 DNA: TGTGCCAGCAGTAACTACCGGTCCGGGGGGACTGAAGCTTTCTTT.

J is TRBJ1-2 and V is TRBV2; D remains ambiguous. The CDR3 is 14 residues long. The germline gives CDR1 SNHLY, CDR2 FYNNEI. The V end was cut by 2 bases, the J end by 0 bases, with 7 bases between. The CDR3 region is CASSEQSSNYGYTF. The CDR3 coding sequence is TGTGCCAGCAGTGAACAGAGTTCTAACTATGGCTACACCTTC.

The chain links TRBV5-1 to TRBJ2-7, with 7 bases lining up with TRBD2. The CDR3 covers 14 residues. Losses at the gene ends were 0 bases for V and 2 bases for J; bases not matched to a gene: 2. Germline V gives CDR1 SGHRS, CDR2 YFSETQ. The DNA of the CDR3 is TGCGCCAGCAGCTTGGAAGCGGGACCCTACGAGCAGTACTTC. Its protein is CASSLEAGPYEQYF.

The chain couples TRBV28 to TRBJ2-2; possibly TRBD1 or TRBD2 for D (5 bases each). The V gene's germline CDR1 is MDHEN and CDR2 SYDVKM. The CDR3 consists of 15 residues. Trimming left V 4 bases short and J 2 bases short, with 11 bases between. In DNA form, the CDR3 reads TGTGCCAGCAGTTCCGGGGCCCTAAACACCGGGGAGCTGTTTTTT. This translates into CASSSGALNTGELFF.

V is TRBV12-3 or TRBV12-4 and J is TRBJ2-1; 8 bases map to TRBD2. Trimming cost V 7 bases and J 7 bases; bases outside gene matches: 9. The CDR3 length is 14 residues. CDR3 residues: CASTISGGGNEQFF. The CDR3, as DNA: TGTGCCAGCACCATAAGCGGGGGAGGGAATGAGCAGTTCTTC.

In its sample, this clonotype was seen many times. The genes are TRBV20-1 and TRBJ1-5; a weak D match, TRBD1 (5 bases). V lost 3 bases to trimming and J lost 2 bases, with 14 bases between them. This CDR3 contains 15 residues. The germline V gene encodes CDR1 DFQATT and CDR2 SNEGSKA (reference sequence). CDR3 sequence: CSASFGARGNQPQHF. Here the CDR3 DNA reads TGCAGTGCTAGTTTCGGGGCCCGAGGCAATCAGCCCCAGCATTTT.

The chain recombines TRBV11-2 with TRBJ2-1, with TRBD2 identical over 14 bases. The germline CDR1 and CDR2 sequences are SGHAT and FQNNGV. V dropped 4 bases and J dropped 8; count of bases not matched to a gene: 7. This CDR3 has 16 residues. The CDR3 protein is CASSSGTSGRWDEQFF. The CDR3 DNA follows: TGTGCCAGCAGCTCCGGGACTAGCGGGAGATGGGATGAGCAGTTCTTC.

The sample holds many counts of this clonotype. The V call is TRBV27, the J call TRBJ2-3; 8 bases agree with TRBD2. Germline V lookup: CDR1 MNHEY, CDR2 SMNVEV (reference sequence). This CDR3 has 14 amino acids. J gave up 10 bases and V 4 bases, and 10 bases lay outside the gene matches. CDR3 DNA sequence: TGTGCCAGCAGTTCGGGACTAGGGCCCCCTTCGCAGTATTTT. Protein: CASSSGLGPPSQYF.

The chain combines TRBV5-6 with TRBJ1-1, with TRBD1 as a possible D gene (5 bases). Deletions cut 4 bases from V and 6 bases from J, with 13 bases between. CDR3 length: 13 amino acids. Germline CDR1 SGHDT, CDR2 YYEEEE. CDR3 nucleotides: TGTGCCAGCAGCCCCCTCGGGGGGGCTGAAGCTTTCTTT. Encoded protein: CASSPLGGAEAFF.

At least ten counts were recorded for this clonotype. The gene calls are TRBV12-3 or TRBV12-4 and TRBJ2-2, with 8 bases lining up with TRBD1. The ends lost 6 bases at V and 1 base at J; junction bases unmatched: 4. The length of the CDR3 is 15 residues. CDR3 residues: CASRIGQGNTGELFF. The CDR3 nucleotides are TGTGCCAGCAGAATTGGACAGGGGAACACCGGGGAGCTGTTTTTT.

This clonotype appeared many times. The rearrangement links TRBV7-6 to TRBJ1-6; D is ambiguous. CDR3 size: 17 residues. The V gene lost 1 base and the J gene lost 5 bases, with 15 bases spanning the gap. In germline, CDR1 is SGHVS, CDR2 FNYEAQ. The CDR3 region is CASSLGGAASNNSPLHF. CDR3 sequence (DNA): TGTGCCAGCAGCTTAGGAGGTGCAGCGAGCAATAATTCACCCCTCCACTTT.

This clonotype has at least ten counts. The J gene is TRBJ2-1, the V gene TRBV6-6; maybe TRBD2 (7 bases). This CDR3 contains 18 residues. With 6 bases removed from V and 8 bases from J, the gap between germline ends came to 29 bases. Germline V gives CDR1 MNHNY, CDR2 SVGAGI (reference sequence). CDR3 in amino acids: CASSLTGGLRLRADEQFF. The CDR3 region has the DNA TGTGCCAGCAGCCTTACGGGGGGCCTCCGGCTGCGGGCGGATGAGCAGTTCTTC.

There are a few counts of this clonotype. The chain couples TRBV7-9 to TRBJ1-1; D unresolved. Germline assignment: CDR1 SEHNR and CDR2 FQNEAQ (reference sequence). V lost 2 bases and J 8 bases, leaving 12 bases between the germline ends. The CDR3 extends over 13 amino acids. This chain's CDR3 is CASSLIQLAEAFF. CDR3 bases: TGTGCCAGCAGCTTAATTCAACTGGCCGAAGCTTTCTTT.